This T cell receptor (beta chain) was sequenced during a study of blood T cell repertoires in COVID-19. Background on the study: T cells, B-cell-depleted T cells, or PBMCs supplied cDNA or gDNA.

Cohort 3 recovery required two negative PCRs, clearance, or symptom resolution. Authors' data handling: By means of reference gene primer amplification, nucleated cell counts were estimated. Measured with immunoSEQ multiplex PCR; TCRdb has only the in-frame clones, and not every one. V, J and clone size reflect that table, while D and trimming were determined from the DNA. The data contain roughly 170,000 clones, about four fifths of them seen just once; the ten biggest clones take up around 18%. This clone was recorded at least ten times. Sequencing was carried out using PBMCs or T cells enriched from blood (not recorded which). The TCR comes from a man aged 60-69 years who had recovered from COVID-19.

The CDR3 nucleotides are TGCAGCGCCGGGACAGGGGGATTCACTGAAGCTTTCTTT. The encoded protein is CSAGTGGFTEAFF. V is TRBV29-1 and J is TRBJ1-1; 11 bases line up with TRBD1. Unmatched junction bases numbered 5, after V lost 7 bases and J lost 4 bases. The CDR3 runs 13 residues. Per germline, CDR1 SQVTM and CDR2 ANQGSEA.